This T cell receptor beta chain comes out of a study of cytomegalovirus exposure and HLA in healthy donors. As regards this clone: The target antigen is unknown. An end of the junction differs from the germline gene, which may be a read error.

Study results and caveats: Most likely, a cluster of highly shared sequence variants arose as a sequencing artifact. As immune exposure information, only CMV serostatus was available. Later, an analysis found that common viral pathogens appeared to be linked with several of the most significant clusters.

PCR employed 60 Vbeta and 13 Jbeta primers. The authors' processing: About 80 million unique TCR beta chains, some 10 million of them shared, were counted by a later analysis. The repertoire was sequenced with immunoSEQ multiplex PCR; TCRdb's copy has only in-frame clones and lacks some. V and J calls and clone size are as listed in that table; D and trimming were resolved from the DNA. The sample has 100,000 to 150,000 clones, approximately 80% seen once. CDR3 length: 14 residues. Germline loops: CDR1 SGHTA, CDR2 FQGNSA. The receptor was isolated from a female donor in good health and CMV-seronegative. The sequencing sample was made of PBMCs. This chain joins TRBV7-2 and TRBJ2-1; D gene unclear. CDR3 sequence reads: CASSLYSSNNEQFF. The CDR3 DNA reads TGTGCCAGCAGCTTATACTCCTCCAACAATGAGCAGTTCTTC. Based on the CDR3 plus reference TRBV7-2 and TRBJ2-1, the full variable domain is GAGVSQSPSNKVTEKGKDVELRCDPISGHTALYWYRQSLGQGLEFLIYFQGNSAPDKSGLPSDRFSAERTGGSVSTLTIQRTQQEDSAVYLCASSLYSSNNEQFFGPGTRLTVL.